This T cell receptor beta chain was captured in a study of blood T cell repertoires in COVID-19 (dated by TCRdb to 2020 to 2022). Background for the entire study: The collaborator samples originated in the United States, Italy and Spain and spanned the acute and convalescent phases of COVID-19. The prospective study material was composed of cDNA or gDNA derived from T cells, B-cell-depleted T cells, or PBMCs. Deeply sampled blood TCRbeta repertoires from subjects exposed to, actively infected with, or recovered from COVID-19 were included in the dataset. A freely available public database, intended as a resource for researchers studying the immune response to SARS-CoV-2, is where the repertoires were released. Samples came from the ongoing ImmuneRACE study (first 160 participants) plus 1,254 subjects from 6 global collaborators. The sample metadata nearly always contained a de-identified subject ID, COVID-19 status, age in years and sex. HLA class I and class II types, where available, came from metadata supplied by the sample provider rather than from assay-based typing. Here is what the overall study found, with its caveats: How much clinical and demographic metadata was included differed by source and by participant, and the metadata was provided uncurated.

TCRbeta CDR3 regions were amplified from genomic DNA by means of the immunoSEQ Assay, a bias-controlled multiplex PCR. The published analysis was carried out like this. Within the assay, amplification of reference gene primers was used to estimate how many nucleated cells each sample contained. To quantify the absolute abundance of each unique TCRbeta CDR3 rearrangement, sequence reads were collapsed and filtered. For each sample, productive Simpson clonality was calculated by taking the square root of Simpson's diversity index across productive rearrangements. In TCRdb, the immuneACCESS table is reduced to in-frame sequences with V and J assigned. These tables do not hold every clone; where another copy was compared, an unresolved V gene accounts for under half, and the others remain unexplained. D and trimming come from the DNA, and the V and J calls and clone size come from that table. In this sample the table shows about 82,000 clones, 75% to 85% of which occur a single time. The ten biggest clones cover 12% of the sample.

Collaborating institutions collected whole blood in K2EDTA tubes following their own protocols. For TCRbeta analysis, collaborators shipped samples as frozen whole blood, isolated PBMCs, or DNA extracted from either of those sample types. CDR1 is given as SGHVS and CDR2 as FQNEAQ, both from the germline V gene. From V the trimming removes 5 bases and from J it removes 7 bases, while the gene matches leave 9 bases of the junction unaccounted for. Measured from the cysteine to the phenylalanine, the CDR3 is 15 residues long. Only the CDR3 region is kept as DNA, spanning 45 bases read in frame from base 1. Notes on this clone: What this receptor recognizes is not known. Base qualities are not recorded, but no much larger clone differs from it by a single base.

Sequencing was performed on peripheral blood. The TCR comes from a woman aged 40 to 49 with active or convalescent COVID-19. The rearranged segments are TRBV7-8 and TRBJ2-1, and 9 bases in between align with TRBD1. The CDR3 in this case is CASSAPGQGKNEQFF. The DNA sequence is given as TGTGCCAGCAGCGCCCCGGGACAGGGCAAAAATGAGCAGTTCTTC. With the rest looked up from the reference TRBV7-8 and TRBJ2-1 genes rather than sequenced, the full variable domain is GAGVSQSPRYKVAKRGQDVALRCDPISGHVSLFWYQQALGQGPEFLTYFQNEAQLDKSGLPSDRFFAERPEGSVSTLKIQRTQQEDSAVYLCASSAPGQGKNEQFFGPGTRLTVL.